These T cell receptor beta chains were read from a single sample in a study of blood T cell repertoires in COVID-19. The repertoire was sequenced with immunoSEQ multiplex PCR; TCRdb's copy has only in-frame clones and lacks some. The data show about 200,000 clones, roughly nine tenths seen once. Sequencing was done on a sample of PBMCs or T cells enriched from blood (not recorded which). The receptor set was obtained from a woman between 18 and 30 years old who had recovered from COVID-19. CDR3s include the opening cysteine and the closing phenylalanine or tryptophan. The order of the fields is CDR3 DNA, CDR3 protein, D gene, J gene, clone size, V gene. D genes are given only for firm matches. Size tells how often a clone was seen (once, few, many) or the class of an expanded clone, and some rows leave it out.

CDR3 DNA: TGTGCCATCAGTGGGACAGCCTCCTATGGCTACACCTTC
CDR3 protein: CAISGTASYGYTF
D gene: .
J gene: TRBJ1-2
clone size: .
V gene: TRBV10-3

CDR3 DNA: TGTGCCAGCAGCCAGGGTCCATCGAACACTGAAGCTTTCTTT
CDR3 protein: CASSQGPSNTEAFF
D gene: .
J gene: TRBJ1-1
clone size: once
V gene: TRBV2

CDR3 DNA: TGTGCCAGCAGCTTCCCCCAGGGGAACACTGAAGCTTTCTTT
CDR3 protein: CASSFPQGNTEAFF
D gene: .
J gene: TRBJ1-1
clone size: .
V gene: TRBV11-1

CDR3 DNA: TGTGCCAGCAGTTTTGGTAGTCAGCCCCAGCATTTT
CDR3 protein: CASSFGSQPQHF
D gene: .
J gene: TRBJ1-5
clone size: .
V gene: TRBV12-3/TRBV12-4

CDR3 DNA: TGCGCCAGCAGCTGGGGGGGGGACTATGGCTACACCTTC
CDR3 protein: CASSWGGDYGYTF
D gene: .
J gene: TRBJ1-2
clone size: .
V gene: TRBV10-2

CDR3 DNA: TGTGCCAGTAGTAACGGACAGGGTTTGGCTAATGAGCAGTTCTTC
CDR3 protein: CASSNGQGLANEQFF
D gene: TRBD1
J gene: TRBJ2-1
clone size: .
V gene: TRBV19

CDR3 DNA: TGTGCCAGCAGCGTATCGGACAGGAATTATGGCTACACCTTC
CDR3 protein: CASSVSDRNYGYTF
D gene: TRBD1
J gene: TRBJ1-2
clone size: .
V gene: TRBV9

CDR3 DNA: TGTGCCTGGACTAGCGGGGGCCCACTCGAGCAGTTCTTC
CDR3 protein: CAWTSGGPLEQFF
D gene: TRBD2
J gene: TRBJ2-1
clone size: .
V gene: TRBV30

CDR3 DNA: TGCGCCAGCAGCCGTACAGGGGGCGCGTTTAAGGATTCACCCCTCCACTTT
CDR3 protein: CASSRTGGAFKDSPLHF
D gene: TRBD1
J gene: TRBJ1-6
clone size: .
V gene: TRBV5-1

CDR3 DNA: TGTGCCCGCAGCGCCGGGGGGGGGAATTCACCCCTCCACTTT
CDR3 protein: CARSAGGGNSPLHF
D gene: .
J gene: TRBJ1-6
clone size: .
V gene: TRBV9

CDR3 DNA: TGTGCCAGTCGGAACGGAGCGGGACAGGTGGAAAAACTGTTTTTT
CDR3 protein: CASRNGAGQVEKLFF
D gene: TRBD1
J gene: TRBJ1-4
clone size: .
V gene: TRBV19

CDR3 DNA: TGTGCCACCAGCAGAGATCAGGCAGGTGGAAACACCATATATTTT
CDR3 protein: CATSRDQAGGNTIYF
D gene: .
J gene: TRBJ1-3
clone size: .
V gene: TRBV15

CDR3 DNA: TGTGCCAGCAGCCCTGGGGGGTCAGGGGCCAACGTCCTGACTTTC
CDR3 protein: CASSPGGSGANVLTF
D gene: .
J gene: TRBJ2-6
clone size: .
V gene: TRBV11-3

CDR3 DNA: TGTGCCAGTAGCTTGGGCGATGAGCAGTTCTTC
CDR3 protein: CASSLGDEQFF
D gene: .
J gene: TRBJ2-1
clone size: .
V gene: TRBV19

CDR3 DNA: TGTGCCAGCCCCCTCGAGGGACTAGCGGGGGGAGAGACCCAGTACTTC
CDR3 protein: CASPLEGLAGGETQYF
D gene: TRBD2
J gene: TRBJ2-5
clone size: .
V gene: TRBV27

CDR3 DNA: TGCGCCAGCACCGAGACAGGTTCTAACTATGGCTACACCTTC
CDR3 protein: CASTETGSNYGYTF
D gene: .
J gene: TRBJ1-2
clone size: .
V gene: TRBV5-1

CDR3 DNA: TGCGCCAGCAGCGACCCCAGGGGTGGACGTGGAGATACGCAGTATTTT
CDR3 protein: CASSDPRGGRGDTQYF
D gene: .
J gene: TRBJ2-3
clone size: .
V gene: TRBV10-1

CDR3 DNA: TGTGCCAGCAGCCAATCCGGGCTACAGGTTGGAAACACCATATATTTT
CDR3 protein: CASSQSGLQVGNTIYF
D gene: .
J gene: TRBJ1-3
clone size: .
V gene: TRBV4-2

CDR3 DNA: TGTGCCAGCTCACCTCTCGACAGGGGTTCCTACAATGAGCAGTTCTTC
CDR3 protein: CASSPLDRGSYNEQFF
D gene: TRBD1
J gene: TRBJ2-1
clone size: .
V gene: TRBV18

CDR3 DNA: TGTGCCAGCGGCCGGGACATCGGCGGCTACACCTTC
CDR3 protein: CASGRDIGGYTF
D gene: .
J gene: TRBJ1-2
clone size: .
V gene: TRBV27

CDR3 DNA: TGTGCCACCAGTGAGTCCAGGTTCAATGGCTACACCTTC
CDR3 protein: CATSESRFNGYTF
D gene: .
J gene: TRBJ1-2
clone size: .
V gene: TRBV24-1

CDR3 DNA: TGTGCCAGTAGTCTGGGCCCGTTTATGCCCCAGCATTTT
CDR3 protein: CASSLGPFMPQHF
D gene: .
J gene: TRBJ1-5
clone size: once
V gene: TRBV19